One sample yielded the 13 T cell receptor beta chains listed below, sequenced in a study of PD-1 blockade in classical Hodgkin lymphoma. Every patient experienced relapse after autologous stem cell transplantation, and brentuximab vedotin exposure varied. Generated by immunoSEQ multiplex PCR, the TCRdb table keeps only in-frame clones and is missing some. The sample lists roughly 50,000 clones, about three quarters occurring once. Specimen: peripheral blood mononuclear cells (PBMCs), collected before the second cycle of nivolumab. The receptor set was obtained from a human donor with classical Hodgkin lymphoma.

The chain employs TRBV28 and TRBJ1-1; D is unresolved. This CDR3 is built from 15 residues. Trimming left V 5 bases short and J 0 bases short, with 13 bases between. The germline gives CDR1 MDHEN, CDR2 SYDVKM. The CDR3 bases are TGTGCCAGCAGTCCAACCTTACCAATGAACACTGAAGCTTTCTTT. This translates into CASSPTLPMNTEAFF.

This chain uses TRBV6-1 with TRBJ2-1; 9 bases are shared with TRBD2. V shed 6 bases and J 13 bases; nucleotides not matched to a gene: 7. The CDR3 sequence is 12 residues long. Per germline, CDR1 MNHNS and CDR2 SASEGT. CDR3 in amino acids: CASSQRLAVQFF. The CDR3 DNA follows: TGTGCCAGCAGCCAAAGACTAGCGGTTCAGTTCTTC.

This clone was counted between two and nine times. The chain recombines TRBV5-1 with TRBJ2-6; 7 nucleotides align to TRBD1. Trimming cost V 1 base and J 0 bases; bases outside gene matches: 7. Germline V gene sequence: CDR1 SGHRS, CDR2 YFSETQ. The CDR3 runs to 18 residues. DNA of the CDR3: TGCGCCAGCAGCTTGAAAGGGGGCGGCCCCTCTGGGGCCAACGTCCTGACTTTC. Protein sequence: CASSLKGGGPSGANVLTF.

The V gene is TRBV5-1, the J gene TRBJ1-1, with 7 bases lining up with TRBD1. J was trimmed by 5 bases and V by 4 bases; bases with no gene match: 14. The CDR3 extends over 16 amino acids. Germline V lookup: CDR1 SGHRS, CDR2 YFSETQ. The CDR3 loop is CASSRTPQEGATEAFF. The CDR3, as DNA: TGCGCCAGCAGCCGTACTCCACAGGAGGGGGCTACTGAAGCTTTCTTT.

V gene TRBV15 combines with J gene TRBJ2-7; 8 bases are shared with TRBD1. CDR1 is LNHNV, CDR2 YYDKDF, per germline (reference sequence). The CDR3 totals 14 residues. Trimming cost V 2 bases and J 6 bases; bases outside gene matches: 6. Here the CDR3 reads CATSRLDRGGEQYF. The CDR3 DNA follows: TGTGCCACCAGCAGACTTGACAGGGGCGGCGAGCAGTACTTC.

The chain uses TRBV28 and TRBJ1-1; TRBD1 aligns across 7 bases. CDR1 and CDR2 from the germline V gene are MDHEN and SYDVKM. The V gene end was trimmed by 6 bases and the J gene end by 0 bases; junction bases not matched to a gene: 7. The CDR3 totals 15 residues. For the CDR3, the DNA is TGTGCCAGCAGGGGGGGGACAGAGATGAACACTGAAGCTTTCTTT. Translation: CASRGGTEMNTEAFF.

This rearrangement joins TRBV7-9 to TRBJ1-1; 8 bases map to TRBD1. Germline V gene data show CDR1 as SEHNR and CDR2 as FQNEAQ (reference sequence). The length of the CDR3 is 14 residues. V trimming: 3 bases; J trimming: 3 bases; junction bases outside the gene matches: 3. For the CDR3, the DNA is TGTGCCAGCAGCTTGATGACAGGGGACACTGAAGCTTTCTTT. It translates to CASSLMTGDTEAFF. The full variable domain, rest sourced from reference TRBV7-9 and TRBJ1-1, is DTGVSQNPRHKITKRGQNVTFRCDPISEHNRLYWYRQTLGQGPEFLTYFQNEAQLEKSRLLSDRFSAERPKGSFSTLEIQRTEQGDSAMYLCASSLMTGDTEAFFGQGTRLTVV.

CDR3 amino acids: CASSLVGQGETQYF. The DNA for the CDR3 is TGCGCCAGCAGCTTGGTGGGCCAGGGGGAGACCCAGTACTTC. The gene calls are TRBV5-1 and TRBJ2-5, with a possible D match to TRBD1 (6 bases). The CDR3 is made up of 14 amino acids. V dropped 0 bases and J dropped 5 bases, with 11 bases sitting between them. Germline CDR1 SGHRS, CDR2 YFSETQ.

V gene TRBV29-1 combines with J gene TRBJ1-1, with D possibly being TRBD1 (5 bases). V gave up 7 bases and J gave up 3 bases, with 21 bases separating them. Germline-derived CDR1 and CDR2 are SQVTM and ANQGSEA. CDR3 length: 15 amino acids. This CDR3 is CSATPGDLRDTEAFF. CDR3 DNA sequence: TGCAGCGCCACTCCCGGGGACCTTAGGGACACTGAAGCTTTCTTT.

The V and J genes are TRBV6-6 and TRBJ1-1, with D possibly being TRBD1 (5 bases). Trimming left V 4 bases short and J 7 bases short, with 19 bases between. The CDR3 is 15 amino acids. Germline lookup yields CDR1 MNHNY and CDR2 SVGAGI (reference sequence). This CDR3 reads CASSSVRQPSVEAFF. The CDR3 bases are TGTGCCAGCAGTTCCGTCCGACAGCCTTCCGTTGAAGCTTTCTTT.

The rearrangement uses TRBV5-1 and TRBJ2-7; 11 bases map to TRBD1. Germline lookup yields CDR1 SGHRS and CDR2 YFSETQ. This CDR3 spans 16 amino acids. Trimming removed 0 bases from V and 0 bases from J; junction bases left unmatched: 2. The DNA for the CDR3 is TGCGCCAGCAGCTTGGGCGGGACAGGGGGCTCCTACGAGCAGTACTTC. Residues: CASSLGGTGGSYEQYF.

CDR3 loop: CASSALRTSGITDTQYF. Here the CDR3 DNA reads TGTGCCAGCAGCGCATTACGGACTAGCGGGATAACAGATACGCAGTATTTT. The chain is built from TRBV9 and TRBJ2-3; 12 nucleotides align to TRBD2. The germline gives CDR1 SGDLS, CDR2 YYNGEE. This CDR3 contains 17 residues. V trimming: 3 bases; J trimming: 3 bases; junction bases outside the gene matches: 8.

V is TRBV30 and J is TRBJ1-4; D is unresolved. The V and J ends lost 0 bases and 0 bases respectively, with 11 bases between them. The CDR3 consists of 16 residues. CDR1 is GTSNPN, CDR2 SVGIG, per germline (reference sequence). The DNA of the CDR3 is TGTGCCTGGAGTGTAAAGGTTGCACCAACTAATGAAAAACTGTTTTTT. Translating it yields CAWSVKVAPTNEKLFF.